Below, 21 T cell receptor beta chains from the same sample are listed, as sequenced in a study of cytomegalovirus exposure and HLA in healthy donors. Researchers ran the PCR with 60 Vbeta and 13 Jbeta primers. Using immunoSEQ multiplex PCR, the repertoire was profiled, and TCRdb retains in-frame clones only, with some absent. The sample lists around 76,000 clones; roughly 67% were seen once. Sequencing used PBMCs. These receptors all stem from a man between 35 and 55 years old in good health and CMV-seropositive.

The genes are TRBV19 and TRBJ2-2; 7 nucleotides agree with TRBD2. V trimming: 5 bases; J trimming: 5 bases; junction bases outside the gene matches: 8. CDR3 size: 15 residues. From germline, CDR1 is LNHDA and CDR2 SQIVND (reference sequence). CDR3 region: CASSLRGTQTGELFF. CDR3 in DNA: TGTGCCAGTAGTCTGCGGGGGACCCAAACCGGGGAGCTGTTTTTT.

The chain uses TRBV5-1 and TRBJ2-5, with TRBD1 identical over 9 bases. The germline gives CDR1 SGHRS, CDR2 YFSETQ. J lost 4 bases, V lost 3 bases, and 4 bases had no gene match. The CDR3 has 14 residues. The DNA of the CDR3 is TGCGCCAGCAGCTCGACAGGGGGTAGAGAGACCCAGTACTTC. This codes for CASSSTGGRETQYF.

As for this clone: A read error may account for a junction end that differs from germline. The rearrangement links TRBV6-5 to TRBJ1-5; 8 bases match TRBD1. Per germline, CDR1 MNHEY and CDR2 SVGAGI. The CDR3 is 15 residues long. The CDR3 here is CASKDRGGSDQPQHF. In DNA form, the CDR3 reads TGTGCCAGCAAAGACAGGGGTGGTAGCGATCAGCCCCAGCATTTT.

Note on this clone: Within the sample, other DNA sequences also encode this same CDR3. V usage is TRBV18 and J usage is TRBJ1-1, with a tentative D call TRBD1 (5 bases). CDR1 is KGHSH and CDR2 is LQKENI in the germline V gene. V lost 6 bases and J lost 0, with 11 bases in between. The CDR3 contains 14 residues. The CDR3 loop is CASSPDIMNTEAFF. Written as DNA, the CDR3 is TGTGCCAGCTCTCCGGACATAATGAACACTGAAGCTTTCTTT.

The rearrangement uses TRBV5-6 and TRBJ1-2, with TRBD1 matching 7 bases. With V trimmed by 4 bases and J by 8 bases, 5 bases remained unmatched. Germline assignment: CDR1 SGHDT and CDR2 YYEEEE. This CDR3 region has 12 residues. The CDR3 coding sequence is TGTGCCAGCAGCCCCGGGACAGAGGGCTACACCTTC. Translation gives CASSPGTEGYTF. Using reference TRBV5-6 and TRBJ1-2 for the parts outside the CDR3, the full variable domain is DAGVTQSPTHLIKTRGQQVTLRCSPKSGHDTVSWYQQALGQGPQFIFQYYEEEERQRGNFPDRFSGHQFPNYSSELNVNALLLGDSALYLCASSPGTEGYTFGSGTRLTVV.

This clone was detected ten times or more. The V call is TRBV4-2, the J call TRBJ2-5, with D possibly being TRBD2 (6 bases). Per germline, CDR1 LGHNA and CDR2 YNFKEQ. The CDR3 sequence is 15 residues long. The ends were cut back, 5 bases at V and 2 bases at J, with 15 bases in the middle. The CDR3 protein is CASSEVIAAQETQYF. As DNA, the CDR3 is TGTGCCAGCAGCGAAGTAATAGCGGCGCAAGAGACCCAGTACTTC.

This clone was counted a few times. The V gene is TRBV10-2, the J gene TRBJ2-1; a possible D gene is TRBD2 (6 bases). In germline, CDR1 is WSHSY, CDR2 SAAADI. Deletions cut 0 bases from V and 10 bases from J, with 13 bases between. The CDR3 is 14 residues long. This CDR3 is CASSESIVGGEQFF. The CDR3 DNA reads TGCGCCAGCAGTGAGTCAATCGTCGGAGGGGAGCAGTTCTTC.

The rearrangement joins TRBV2 to TRBJ1-2; D may be TRBD1 (6 bases). Trimming shortened V by 6 bases and J by 4 bases, and 15 bases separated the two germline ends. CDR3 length equals 14 residues. The germline CDR1 and CDR2 sequences are SNHLY and FYNNEI. The CDR3 reads CASRTGGGAYGYTF. The CDR3, as DNA: TGTGCCAGCAGGACAGGCGGGGGTGCCTATGGCTACACCTTC. The full variable domain, rest sourced from reference TRBV2 and TRBJ1-2, is EPEVTQTPSHQVTQMGQEVILRCVPISNHLYFYWYRQILGQKVEFLVSFYNNEISEKSEIFDDQFSVERPDGSNFTLKIRSTKLEDSAMYFCASRTGGGAYGYTFGSGTRLTVV.

This clone came up a few times. The CDR3 coding sequence is TGTGCCTGGCGGCAGGACTCTGGAAACACCATATATTTT. Residues: CAWRQDSGNTIYF. The rearrangement uses TRBV30 and TRBJ1-3; D ambiguous. The germline gives CDR1 GTSNPN, CDR2 SVGIG (reference sequence). The CDR3 is 13 amino acids. The V gene lost 5 bases and the J gene lost 0 bases, with 8 bases spanning the gap.

Worth noting for this clone: At one of its ends the junction is not consistent with the germline gene, which may arise from a read error. V gene TRBV6-5 combines with J gene TRBJ1-2; TRBD1 is a possible D gene (5 bases). The germline gives CDR1 MNHEY, CDR2 SVGAGI. The CDR3 sequence is 13 residues long. The CDR3: CTSMGGVGIGYTF. The CDR3, as DNA: TGTACCAGCATGGGGGGTGTTGGCATCGGCTACACCTTC.

The gene calls are TRBV28 and TRBJ2-3, with D uncertain. CDR1 MDHEN and CDR2 SYDVKM come from the germline V gene. CDR3 length: 12 amino acids. The ends were cut back, 3 bases at V and 3 bases at J, with 4 bases in the middle. The CDR3 protein is CASSFQTDTQYF. As DNA, the CDR3 is TGTGCCAGCAGTTTTCAGACAGATACGCAGTATTTT. Variable domain in full (rest from reference TRBV28 and TRBJ2-3): DVKVTQSSRYLVKRTGEKVFLECVQDMDHENMFWYRQDPGLGLRLIYFSYDVKMKEKGDIPEGYSVSREKKERFSLILESASTNQTSMYLCASSFQTDTQYFGPGTRLTVL.

V usage is TRBV7-2 and J usage is TRBJ2-3; 9 bases align to TRBD1. The V gene end was trimmed by 1 base and the J gene end by 14 bases; junction bases not matched to a gene: 4. The CDR3 is 12 residues long. CDR1 is SGHTA and CDR2 is FQGNSA in the germline V gene. CDR3 sequence reads: CASSLETGGRYF. CDR3 DNA sequence: TGTGCCAGCAGCTTAGAAACAGGGGGCAGGTATTTT.

The chain joins TRBV5-4 to TRBJ2-2; 16 bases fit TRBD2. With V trimmed by 4 bases and J by 4 bases, 4 bases remained unmatched. From germline, CDR1 is SGHNT and CDR2 YYREEE (reference sequence). This CDR3 contains 17 residues. The CDR3 DNA reads as TGTGCCAGCAGCGGGACTAGCGGGAGGGCGAGCACCGGGGAGCTGTTTTTT. Its translation: CASSGTSGRASTGELFF.

This rearrangement joins TRBV20-1 to TRBJ1-1; the D is unclear. Germline CDR1 and CDR2: DFQATT and SNEGSKA (reference sequence). The V and J ends lost 6 bases and 3 bases respectively, with 8 bases between them. The CDR3 is 11 amino acids. The CDR3 DNA follows: TGCAGTGCGGGCTGGGACACTGAAGCTTTCTTT. Its translation is CSAGWDTEAFF.

With respect to this clone: The identical CDR3 is also encoded by other nucleotide sequences in the sample. The chain carries TRBV5-1 and TRBJ2-3; 12 bases are a match to TRBD1. This CDR3 spans 14 amino acids. CDR1 SGHRS and CDR2 YFSETQ come from the germline V gene. J gave up 6 bases and V 4 bases, and 3 bases lay outside the gene matches. This CDR3 reads CASSLGTGGDTQYF. The CDR3 DNA follows: TGCGCCAGCAGCCTTGGGACAGGGGGCGATACGCAGTATTTT.

In regard to this clone: The junction departs from germline at one end; a sequencing error may be responsible. V and J are TRBV7-7 and TRBJ1-1; D gene unclear. CDR3 length equals 15 residues. CDR1 is SSHAT and CDR2 is FNYEAQ in the germline V gene (reference sequence). CDR3 loop: CASSLVLGRRIEAFF. CDR3 sequence (DNA): TGTGCTAGCAGCTTAGTTCTAGGCCGACGGATTGAAGCTTTCTTT.

This clone has a handful of counts. The chain is built from TRBV9 and TRBJ2-7, with unresolved D. Trimming took 8 bases from V and 6 from J, leaving 6 bases between them. Germline CDR1 SGDLS, CDR2 YYNGEE. This CDR3 spans 9 amino acids. The CDR3 nucleotides are TGTGCCAGGTCGGGCGAGCAGTACTTC. Translated, it gives CARSGEQYF.

J is TRBJ1-6 and V is TRBV9, with no clear D. Trimming took off 2 bases at V and 6 bases at J, with 15 bases between the two ends. The germline V gene has CDR1 SGDLS and CDR2 YYNGEE. The CDR3 consists of 16 residues. The CDR3 loop is CASSVSAGSINSPLHF. The CDR3 DNA reads as TGTGCCAGCAGCGTCTCGGCGGGCTCCATTAATTCACCCCTCCACTTT.

The chain combines TRBV30 with TRBJ1-2; no reliable D call. Germline V gives CDR1 GTSNPN, CDR2 SVGIG (reference sequence). CDR3 length: 12 amino acids. V lost 0 bases to trimming and J lost 6 bases, with 8 bases between them. Here the CDR3 DNA reads TGTGCCTGGAGTGTTATGGCCCATGGCTACACCTTC. It specifies CAWSVMAHGYTF.

CDR3 amino acids: CASSLDRVRDEQYF. CDR3 DNA: TGTGCCAGCAGTTTAGACAGGGTCAGAGACGAGCAGTACTTC. The chain has TRBV28 and TRBJ2-7; 7 nucleotides line up with TRBD1. Germline V gene sequence: CDR1 MDHEN, CDR2 SYDVKM. The V segment lost 2 bases and the J segment 5 bases; nucleotides outside the gene matches: 6. This CDR3 spans 14 amino acids. Full variable domain (rest looked up from reference TRBV28 and TRBJ2-7): DVKVTQSSRYLVKRTGEKVFLECVQDMDHENMFWYRQDPGLGLRLIYFSYDVKMKEKGDIPEGYSVSREKKERFSLILESASTNQTSMYLCASSLDRVRDEQYFGPGTRLTVT.

This chain uses TRBV7-2 with TRBJ1-2, with TRBD1 identical over 9 bases. Trimming at V came to 5 bases and at J to 8 bases, leaving 12 bases not matched to a gene. The germline CDR1 and CDR2 sequences are SGHTA and FQGNSA. The CDR3 loop spans 15 amino acids. The DNA for the CDR3 is TGTGCCAGCAGCATCGGATTGGGACAGGGTGTAGGCTACACCTTC. Its protein product is CASSIGLGQGVGYTF.